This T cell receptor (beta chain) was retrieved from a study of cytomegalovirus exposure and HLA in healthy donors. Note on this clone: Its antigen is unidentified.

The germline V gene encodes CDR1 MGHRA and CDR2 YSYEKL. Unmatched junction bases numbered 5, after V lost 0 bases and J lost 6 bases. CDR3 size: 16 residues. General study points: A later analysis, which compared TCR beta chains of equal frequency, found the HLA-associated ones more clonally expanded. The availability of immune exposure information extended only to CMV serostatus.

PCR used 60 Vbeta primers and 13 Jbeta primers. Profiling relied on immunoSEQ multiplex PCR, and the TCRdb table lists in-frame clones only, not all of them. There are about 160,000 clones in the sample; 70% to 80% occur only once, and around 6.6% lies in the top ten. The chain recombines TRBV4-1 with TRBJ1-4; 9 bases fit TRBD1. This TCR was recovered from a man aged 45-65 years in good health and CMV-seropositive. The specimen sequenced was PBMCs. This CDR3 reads CASSQDLGQGDEKLFF. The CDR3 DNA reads TGCGCCAGCAGCCAAGATTTGGGACAGGGAGATGAAAAACTGTTTTTT.